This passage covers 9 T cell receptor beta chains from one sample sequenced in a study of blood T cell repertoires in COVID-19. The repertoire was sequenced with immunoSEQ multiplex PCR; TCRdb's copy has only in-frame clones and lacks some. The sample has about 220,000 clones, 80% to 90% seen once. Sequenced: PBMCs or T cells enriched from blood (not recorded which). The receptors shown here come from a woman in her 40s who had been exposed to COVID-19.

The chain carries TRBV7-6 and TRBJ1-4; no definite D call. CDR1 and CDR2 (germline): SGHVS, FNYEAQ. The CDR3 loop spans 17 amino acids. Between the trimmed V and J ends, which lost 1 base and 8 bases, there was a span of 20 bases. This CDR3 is CASSLVSQGRQCEKLFF. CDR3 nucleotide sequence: TGTGCCAGCAGCTTAGTCAGCCAAGGGAGGCAGTGCGAAAAACTGTTTTTT.

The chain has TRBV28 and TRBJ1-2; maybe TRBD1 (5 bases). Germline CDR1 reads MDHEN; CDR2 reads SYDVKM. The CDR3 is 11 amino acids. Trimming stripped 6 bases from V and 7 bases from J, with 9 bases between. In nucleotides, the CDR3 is TGTGCCAGCAGGTGGGGGGGTGGCTACACCTTC. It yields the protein CASRWGGGYTF.

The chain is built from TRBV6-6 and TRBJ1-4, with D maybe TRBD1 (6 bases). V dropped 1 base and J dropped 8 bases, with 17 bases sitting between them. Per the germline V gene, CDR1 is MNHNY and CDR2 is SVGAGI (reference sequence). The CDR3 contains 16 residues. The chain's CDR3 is CASSYFTGRADEKLFF. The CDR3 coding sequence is TGTGCCAGCAGTTACTTTACAGGGAGGGCGGACGAAAAACTGTTTTTT.

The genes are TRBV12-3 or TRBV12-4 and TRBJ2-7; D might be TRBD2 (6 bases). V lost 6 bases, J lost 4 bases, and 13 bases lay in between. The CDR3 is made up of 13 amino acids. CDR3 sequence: CASRASGRYEQYF. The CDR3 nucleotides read TGTGCCAGCAGGGCCAGCGGGCGATACGAGCAGTACTTC.

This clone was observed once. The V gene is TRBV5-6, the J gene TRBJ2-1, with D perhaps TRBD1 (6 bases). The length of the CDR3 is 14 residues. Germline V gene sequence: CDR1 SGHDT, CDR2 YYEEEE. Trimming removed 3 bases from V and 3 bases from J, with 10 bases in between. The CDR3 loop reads CASSWGRRYNEQFF. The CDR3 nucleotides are TGTGCCAGCAGCTGGGGGCGCCGCTACAATGAGCAGTTCTTC.

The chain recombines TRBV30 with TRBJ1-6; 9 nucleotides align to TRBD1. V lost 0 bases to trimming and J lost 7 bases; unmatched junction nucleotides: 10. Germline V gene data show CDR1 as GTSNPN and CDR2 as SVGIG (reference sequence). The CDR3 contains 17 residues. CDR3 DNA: TGTGCCTGGAGTGTACGGGCCCTCGGACAGGGGAATTCACCCCTCCACTTT. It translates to CAWSVRALGQGNSPLHF. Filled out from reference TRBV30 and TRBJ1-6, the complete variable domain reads SQTIHQWPATLVQPVGSPLSLECTVEGTSNPNLYWYRQAAGRGLQLLFYSVGIGQISSEVPQNLSASRPQDRQFILSSKKLLLSDSGFYLCAWSVRALGQGNSPLHFGNGTRLTVT.

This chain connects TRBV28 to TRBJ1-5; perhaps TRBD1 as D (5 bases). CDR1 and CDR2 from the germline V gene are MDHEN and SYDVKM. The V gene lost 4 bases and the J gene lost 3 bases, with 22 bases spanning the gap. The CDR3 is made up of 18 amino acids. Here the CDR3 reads CASSSERGLINFNQPQHF. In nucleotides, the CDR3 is TGTGCCAGCAGTTCCGAAAGGGGACTTATAAATTTCAATCAGCCCCAGCATTTT.

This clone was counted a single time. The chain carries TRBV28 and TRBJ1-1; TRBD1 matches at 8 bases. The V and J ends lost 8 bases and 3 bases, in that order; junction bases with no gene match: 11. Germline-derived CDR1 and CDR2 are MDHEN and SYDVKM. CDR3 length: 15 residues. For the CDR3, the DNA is TGTGCCAGCGAGGGACAGACAGGGGAGGACACTGAAGCTTTCTTT. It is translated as CASEGQTGEDTEAFF.

This chain's CDR3 is CASSLVNEKLFF. Written as DNA, the CDR3 is TGTGCCAGCAGCCTAGTGAATGAAAAACTGTTTTTT. This rearrangement joins TRBV28 to TRBJ1-4; D gene ambiguous. Trimming shortened V by 6 bases and J by 5 bases, and 7 bases separated the two germline ends. Germline V gene data show CDR1 as MDHEN and CDR2 as SYDVKM. The CDR3 covers 12 residues. Complete variable domain (other parts from reference TRBV28 and TRBJ1-4): DVKVTQSSRYLVKRTGEKVFLECVQDMDHENMFWYRQDPGLGLRLIYFSYDVKMKEKGDIPEGYSVSREKKERFSLILESASTNQTSMYLCASSLVNEKLFFGSGTQLSVL.